The TCR beta chain under discussion was sequenced for a study of cytomegalovirus exposure and HLA in healthy donors (dated by TCRdb to about 2017). In terms of the full investigation: An earlier analysis of 587 of the donors reported roughly 300 Gb of sequence data and 90 million to 120 million unique TCR beta sequences obtained from about 170 million T cells. Approximately 300 gigabases of sequencing data and approximately 93 million unique TCR sequences were included in an early release covering several hundred HLA-typed donors. Of the roughly 400 genotyped donors, over 70% fell in the genetic ancestry cluster associated with self-reported Caucasian donors. The study aimed to test whether cataloging public T cell receptors could reveal signatures of past pathogen exposure. The study used immunosequencing to profile the T cell repertoires of approximately 630 subjects and linked those repertoires to cytomegalovirus serostatus. Besides the first cohort of hundreds of subjects, a separate validation cohort made up of roughly 120 different subjects was used. High-throughput TCR immunosequencing, statistical association of individual TCRs with disease status, and machine learning were combined to predict cytomegalovirus infection status. In a later analysis, previously published TCR beta repertoires from 550 to 750 donors were re-analyzed and high-resolution HLA genotyping was added so that TCR occurrence patterns could be studied. Rather than using new phenotypic data, the later analysis identified candidate immune exposures from TCR beta sequences and from how often those sequences occurred across donors. An earlier analysis of nearly 600 of the donors applied high-throughput TCR beta sequencing to assess whether each TCR beta V gene segment acted as functional or pseudogenic. Donor age, sex, ethnicity and CMV serostatus were compiled together with the repertoire data. A later genetic analysis took genome-wide SNP genotypes for about 55% of the 666 donors and used that subset as a discovery cohort. All discovery cohort repertoires had been generated using a single sequencing platform. HLA typing covered class I and class II loci at four-digit resolution. Typing coverage differed by locus: A, B, C, DRB1 and DQB1 were typed in roughly 620-640 donors, DQA1 in about 510, DPA1 in around 580, and DPB1 in roughly 450. About five DR-DQ haplotypes were treated as single units for association and clustering because of strong linkage in the cohort. On average, 235,054 unique TCR beta nucleotide sequences were sequenced per donor among roughly 430 genotyped donors of the cohort, with roughly 18% of those sequences being non-productive.

The cohort comprised 666 healthy bone marrow donors. All cohort members were sampled while nominally healthy, although unrecorded immune exposures were likely present. The donor was CMV seronegative and was included in the group of 352 seronegative cohort members. A peripheral blood sample was provided by each donor, and peripheral blood mononuclear cells were used for TCR beta sequencing. Genomic DNA extraction from the blood cell samples was performed with the Qiagen DNeasy Blood Extraction Kit. The CDR3 contains 15 residues, cysteine and phenylalanine counted. Of the read, only the CDR3 DNA is kept; its 45 bases are in frame from base 1. Trimming at the junction amounts to 0 bases on V and 7 bases on J, and the germline ends lie 15 bases apart. CDR1 is given as LGHNA and CDR2 as YNFKEQ, both from the germline V gene. Library preparation used the immunoSEQ multiplex PCR assay. The multiplex PCR relied on a mix of 60 forward primers for TCR Vbeta segments and 13 reverse primers for TCR Jbeta segments. A multiplex PCR assay on genomic DNA amplified the CDR3 region of rearranged TCR beta genes. Amplified TCR beta libraries were sequenced as 87-base-pair reads on the Illumina HiSeq System. The paper's processing steps were these. In a later analysis, around 80 million unique TCR beta chains were counted across the approximately 640 repertoires, and roughly 10 million of these chains were shared by at least two donors. A nearest-neighbor algorithm error-corrected the raw reads and collapsed the reads into unique sequences, merging closely related sequences to remove PCR and sequencing errors. To assign V, D and J gene segments, CDR3 sequences were aligned to IMGT reference sequences. Each retained sequence needed at least a six-nucleotide match to both a V gene segment and a J gene segment. A rearrangement was called productive if the CDR3 had no stop codons and remained in frame with V and J, and every other rearrangement was called non-productive. CDR3 was defined according to IMGT convention as the region running from the second conserved V-encoded cysteine to the conserved J-encoded phenylalanine. The earlier analysis of approximately 590 of the donors excluded any sequence lacking an unambiguous match to a single V gene segment. An earlier analysis of roughly 590 of the donors called V segments functional above 56.7% productive rearrangements and segregating when the between-donor standard deviation exceeded 5%. A statistical classification framework was built for diagnosing cytomegalovirus status from the catalog of TCR beta chain sequences. In a later analysis, V and J genes were assigned by comparing TCR nucleotide sequences against IMGT/GENE-DB human TR gene sequences. Using the TCRdist pipeline, a later analysis assigned CDR3 sequences along with most-parsimonious VDJ recombination scenarios. In a later analysis, every TCR beta chain was defined by the combination of its CDR3 amino acid sequence and its V-gene family, and reads without a unique V-gene family were dropped. In a later analysis, 500 to 700 highly shared, low-generation-probability nucleotide sequences were removed to address suspected cross-contamination and a sequencing artifact. In a later analysis, a clonal expansion index was calculated for each public chain from normalized within-repertoire ranks of inferred template counts. In a later analysis, generation probabilities were computed with a VDJ recombination model fitted to out-of-frame rearrangements, and the resulting probabilities were checked against IGoR. In a later analysis, TCR-TCR, TCR-HLA and TCR-CMV co-occurrence was scored with hypergeometric tests, and a repertoire-size bias correction was applied to TCR pairs. In a later analysis, false discovery rates were estimated by permuting HLA or CMV assignments 20 times. In a later analysis, co-occurring TCRs were grouped using DBSCAN, with TCRdist sequence similarity added in when clustering inside HLA-allele-positive subsets. Repertoires with fewer than 30,000 or more than 120,000 public chains were left out of co-occurrence clustering, as were about five repertoires with anomalous nucleotide sharing. Imported from immuneACCESS, the table was reduced by TCRdb to in-frame sequences with V and J called. These copies leave out some clones; in studies compared against another copy, an unresolved V gene accounts for under half, and the cause of the remainder is not known. Clone size and V and J calls were adopted from that table, with D and trimming inferred from the DNA. The table for this sample lists some 180,000 clones; 65% to 85% of them were counted only once. About 2.8% of the sample comes from the top ten.

With respect to this clone: Its cognate antigen has yet to be identified. Base qualities are missing; no much larger clone stands one base away.

General findings and caveats noted by the study authors: A later analysis found that TCR association rates varied across HLA loci, with DRB1 alleles showing the most associated TCRs and HLA-C alleles the fewest. According to the authors, the approach could potentially be generalized to other disease states and immunological phenotypes. In vitro tests confirmed that a few of the cytomegalovirus-associated TCR beta chains recognize cytomegalovirus antigens. A further reported finding was that TCR beta sequences accurately predicted the HLA-A and HLA-B alleles for most subjects in the first cohort. Approximately 16 rarely observed V segments, including chromosome 9 orphons, were excluded from the earlier analysis of about 600 of the donors because counts were too low. Cytomegalovirus status was reported to be diagnosed by the classifier with high specificity and sensitivity in both the original and validation cohorts. A later analysis associated around 16,000 TCR beta sequences with specific HLA alleles at a false discovery rate of 0.05. Some IMGT-functional V segments, including TRBV6-2 and TRBV6-3, could not be told apart with the 87-base-pair reads, so those segments were excluded. A cluster of highly shared sequence variants was judged likely to be a technical artifact of the sequencing pipeline. Sequencing depth was assumed to be roughly uniform across donors in the presence/absence analyses, though that assumption may not hold. A later analysis found that most CMV-associated TCR beta chains appeared HLA-restricted, with HLA associations seemingly driven largely by CMV exposure. Assigning TCR associations to individual alleles was difficult when HLA alleles, especially DR and DQ, strongly co-occurred. Immune exposure information for the cohort was limited to CMV serostatus. In an earlier analysis of around 600 of the donors, most TCR beta V segments appeared in productive rearrangements about 87% or about 30% of the time, broadly matching IMGT annotations. Linkage disequilibrium might explain the correlated functional status among segregating V segments, but an unknown experimental factor could not be excluded. In a later genetic analysis, fewer N-insertions in productive TCRs were reported among donors in an Asian-associated ancestry cluster than the roughly 700-donor mean. In a later analysis, HLA-associated TCR beta chains showed more clonal expansion and lower generation probabilities than non-associated chains that were equally common. This cohort had only TCR beta chains sequenced, and the lack of alpha or paired-chain data limited which features could be detected. An association between a missense DCLRE1C variant and V-gene and J-gene trimming of TCR beta chains was found in a later genetic analysis and replicated in an independent cohort. According to a later analysis, parvovirus B19, influenza, CMV and Epstein-Barr virus appeared linked to several top co-occurrence clusters. While some public TCRs were present in many individuals, most TCR sequences turned up only very rarely across donors. The study gave a list of roughly 150 TCR beta chains associated with cytomegalovirus. Because some donors lacked HLA typing at each locus, the association tests relied only on the typed subset.

This sequence originates from a woman younger than 45 in good health and CMV-seronegative. Sequenced input: PBMCs. The chain is assembled from TRBV4-2 and TRBJ1-2; TRBD1 is a weak D gene call, 6 bases matching. CDR3 region: CASSQDWGGRGGYTF. The nucleotides are TGTGCCAGCAGCCAAGATTGGGGGGGCAGGGGTGGCTACACCTTC.